These T cell receptor beta chains were read from a single sample in a study of T cells after yellow fever vaccination. Each CDR3 protein is one row after TCRdb ran MiXCR on the 5' RACE reads. The sample has under 550,000 distinct CDR3 sequences, roughly 22% seen once. Sequenced here: PBMCs, sampled about 20 days after the first yellow fever vaccination. These receptors were taken from a young man who received the YFV17D yellow fever vaccine. Both conserved end residues are part of each CDR3. The D gene is left open where the match is weak.

CDR3aa: CASSRDSTETQYF; d_gene: .; v_gene: TRBV6-2/TRBV6-3; j_gene: TRBJ2-5
CDR3aa: CASSSGLGTTEAFF; d_gene: .; v_gene: TRBV6-5; j_gene: TRBJ1-1
CDR3aa: CASSEAGTQETQYF; d_gene: .; v_gene: TRBV6-1; j_gene: TRBJ2-5
CDR3aa: CASSGGGGGGQTQYF; d_gene: .; v_gene: TRBV5-1; j_gene: TRBJ2-5
CDR3aa: CASSQGGRQGRTQETQYF; d_gene: TRBD1; v_gene: TRBV4-1; j_gene: TRBJ2-5
CDR3aa: CASSLAGAPSSYNEQFF; d_gene: TRBD2; v_gene: TRBV19; j_gene: TRBJ2-1
CDR3aa: CASSAGNQGNTIYF; d_gene: .; v_gene: TRBV5-1; j_gene: TRBJ1-3
CDR3aa: CASRGGRQLNTEAFF; d_gene: .; v_gene: TRBV7-9; j_gene: TRBJ1-1
CDR3aa: CASSQELLWGDTQYF; d_gene: .; v_gene: TRBV4-3; j_gene: TRBJ2-3
CDR3aa: CASSRGTGISGYGYTF; d_gene: TRBD1; v_gene: TRBV12-3/TRBV12-4; j_gene: TRBJ1-2
CDR3aa: CASRGDRGSVYEQYF; d_gene: TRBD1; v_gene: TRBV6-1; j_gene: TRBJ2-7
CDR3aa: CASSIGTSGSEQFF; d_gene: TRBD2; v_gene: TRBV9; j_gene: TRBJ2-1
CDR3aa: CASSTGQGPGYTF; d_gene: TRBD1; v_gene: TRBV5-1; j_gene: TRBJ1-2
CDR3aa: CASSQARGGYTSEAFF; d_gene: .; v_gene: TRBV4-1; j_gene: TRBJ1-1
CDR3aa: CAWSVGFSGADTQYF; d_gene: .; v_gene: TRBV30; j_gene: TRBJ2-3
CDR3aa: CASSPTLGIAYNEQFF; d_gene: .; v_gene: TRBV4-1; j_gene: TRBJ2-1
CDR3aa: CASSQGQSTNYEQYF; d_gene: .; v_gene: TRBV4-2; j_gene: TRBJ2-7
CDR3aa: CASSYSAAKAYEQYF; d_gene: .; v_gene: TRBV6-5; j_gene: TRBJ2-7
CDR3aa: CSVAGGLDQPQHF; d_gene: .; v_gene: TRBV29-1; j_gene: TRBJ1-5
CDR3aa: CASSSVTGTHTDTQYF; d_gene: .; v_gene: TRBV5-6; j_gene: TRBJ2-3
CDR3aa: CASSPRVLSNEKLFF; d_gene: .; v_gene: TRBV7-9; j_gene: TRBJ1-4
CDR3aa: CASSSTRGFTEAFF; d_gene: .; v_gene: TRBV11-2; j_gene: TRBJ1-1
CDR3aa: CASSQSKGGTDTQYF; d_gene: .; v_gene: TRBV3-1; j_gene: TRBJ2-3
CDR3aa: CASSVALAGAGTQYF; d_gene: TRBD2; v_gene: TRBV9; j_gene: TRBJ2-3
CDR3aa: CSAKKGGESPGELFF; d_gene: .; v_gene: TRBV20-1; j_gene: TRBJ2-2
CDR3aa: CASKGQTSSGETQYF; d_gene: TRBD1; v_gene: TRBV5-1; j_gene: TRBJ2-5
CDR3aa: CASLGGNTGELFF; d_gene: .; v_gene: TRBV6-2/TRBV6-3; j_gene: TRBJ2-2
CDR3aa: CASTRSSGEETQYF; d_gene: TRBD2; v_gene: TRBV6-2/TRBV6-3; j_gene: TRBJ2-5
CDR3aa: CASSLDGSTPETQYF; d_gene: .; v_gene: TRBV12-3/TRBV12-4; j_gene: TRBJ2-5
CDR3aa: CSASQGTRGEKLFF; d_gene: .; v_gene: TRBV20-1; j_gene: TRBJ1-4
CDR3aa: CATSPPTFGAGELFF; d_gene: .; v_gene: TRBV15; j_gene: TRBJ2-2
CDR3aa: CASGDGLIPYQETQYF; d_gene: .; v_gene: TRBV5-1; j_gene: TRBJ2-5
CDR3aa: CASSFGTAASPLHF; d_gene: .; v_gene: TRBV12-3/TRBV12-4; j_gene: TRBJ1-6
CDR3aa: CAWSAGLDYGYTF; d_gene: .; v_gene: TRBV30; j_gene: TRBJ1-2
CDR3aa: CASSPEYNEQFF; d_gene: .; v_gene: TRBV7-8; j_gene: TRBJ2-1
CDR3aa: CASSRESSGAYNEQFF; d_gene: TRBD2; v_gene: TRBV4-2; j_gene: TRBJ2-1
CDR3aa: CAISATGTGGYNEQFF; d_gene: TRBD1; v_gene: TRBV10-3; j_gene: TRBJ2-1
CDR3aa: CASSLIRADTQYF; d_gene: .; v_gene: TRBV7-2; j_gene: TRBJ2-3
CDR3aa: CASSRDGSAKNIQYF; d_gene: .; v_gene: TRBV18; j_gene: TRBJ2-4
CDR3aa: CASTQGLKIYEQYF; d_gene: .; v_gene: TRBV3-1; j_gene: TRBJ2-7
CDR3aa: CASSVDISQTQYF; d_gene: .; v_gene: TRBV9; j_gene: TRBJ2-5
CDR3aa: CATGRPDTGELFF; d_gene: .; v_gene: TRBV15; j_gene: TRBJ2-2
CDR3aa: CASSRRAGAYTDTQYF; d_gene: .; v_gene: TRBV5-4; j_gene: TRBJ2-3
CDR3aa: CASSLARINYEQYF; d_gene: .; v_gene: TRBV7-2; j_gene: TRBJ2-7
CDR3aa: CASLLVAGRNNEQFF; d_gene: .; v_gene: TRBV12-3/TRBV12-4; j_gene: TRBJ2-1
CDR3aa: CAISTGVKDTQYF; d_gene: TRBD1; v_gene: TRBV10-3; j_gene: TRBJ2-3
CDR3aa: CASSPSPNIQYF; d_gene: .; v_gene: TRBV6-6; j_gene: TRBJ2-4
CDR3aa: CSLGWGEGHNEQFF; d_gene: .; v_gene: TRBV29-1; j_gene: TRBJ2-1
CDR3aa: CATSELAGVTDTQYF; d_gene: TRBD2; v_gene: TRBV10-3; j_gene: TRBJ2-3
CDR3aa: CASSQARQGVTEAFF; d_gene: .; v_gene: TRBV3-1; j_gene: TRBJ1-1
CDR3aa: CSVDPTGLNTEAFF; d_gene: .; v_gene: TRBV29-1; j_gene: TRBJ1-1
CDR3aa: CAILVEGDTQYF; d_gene: .; v_gene: TRBV10-3; j_gene: TRBJ2-3
CDR3aa: CASSRRPGPMPGQPQHF; d_gene: .; v_gene: TRBV6-1; j_gene: TRBJ1-5
CDR3aa: CATSRGGTPTYEQYF; d_gene: .; v_gene: TRBV15; j_gene: TRBJ2-7
CDR3aa: CASSPDRARRAFF; d_gene: TRBD1; v_gene: TRBV11-2; j_gene: TRBJ1-1
CDR3aa: CAISESVARGNNEQFF; d_gene: .; v_gene: TRBV10-3; j_gene: TRBJ2-1
CDR3aa: CASRVIKGGATEAFF; d_gene: .; v_gene: TRBV5-6; j_gene: TRBJ1-1
CDR3aa: CASSPSGGSTDTQYF; d_gene: TRBD2; v_gene: TRBV7-3; j_gene: TRBJ2-3
CDR3aa: CASSQRDSSTDTQYF; d_gene: TRBD2; v_gene: TRBV7-8; j_gene: TRBJ2-3